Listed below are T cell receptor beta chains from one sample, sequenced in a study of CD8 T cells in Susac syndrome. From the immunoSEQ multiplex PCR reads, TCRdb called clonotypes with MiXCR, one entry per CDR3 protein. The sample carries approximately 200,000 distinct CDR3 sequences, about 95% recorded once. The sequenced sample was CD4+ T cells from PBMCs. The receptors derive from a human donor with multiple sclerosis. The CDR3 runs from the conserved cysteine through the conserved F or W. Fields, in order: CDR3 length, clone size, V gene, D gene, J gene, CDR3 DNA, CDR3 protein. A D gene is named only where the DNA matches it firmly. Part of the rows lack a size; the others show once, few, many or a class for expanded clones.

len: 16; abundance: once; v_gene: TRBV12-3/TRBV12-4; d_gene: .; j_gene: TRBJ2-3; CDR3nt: TGTGCCAGCTTTAGCCTAGGGGTGAGGGGCACAGATACGCAGTATTTT; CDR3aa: CASFSLGVRGTDTQYF
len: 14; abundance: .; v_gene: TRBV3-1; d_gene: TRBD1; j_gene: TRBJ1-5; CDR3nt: TGTGCCAGCAGCCAATCGAGACAGGGCCAGCCCCAGCATTTT; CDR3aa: CASSQSRQGQPQHF
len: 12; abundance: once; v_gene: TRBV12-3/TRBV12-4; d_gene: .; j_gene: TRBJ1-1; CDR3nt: TGTGCCAGCGGGTGGGGGGTAGCGGAAGCTTTCTTT; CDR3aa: CASGWGVAEAFF
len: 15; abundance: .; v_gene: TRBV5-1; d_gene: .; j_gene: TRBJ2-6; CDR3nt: TGCGCCAGCAGCCAGGGGATCTCTGGGGCCAACGTCCTGACTTTC; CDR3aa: CASSQGISGANVLTF
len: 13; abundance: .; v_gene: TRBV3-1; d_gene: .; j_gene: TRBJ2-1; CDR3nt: TGTGCCAGCAGCCAAGGGTCCGTAAATGAGCAGTTCTTC; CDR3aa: CASSQGSVNEQFF
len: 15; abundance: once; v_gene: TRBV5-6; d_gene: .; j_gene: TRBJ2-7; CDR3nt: TGTGCCAGCACCGAAGACCCGGGACGGACCTACGAGCAGTACTTC; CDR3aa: CASTEDPGRTYEQYF
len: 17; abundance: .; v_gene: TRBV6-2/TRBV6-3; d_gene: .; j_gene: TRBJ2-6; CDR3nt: TGTGCCAGCAGTCAGCACGACGGGAGCTCTGGGGCCAACGTCCTGACTTTC; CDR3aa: CASSQHDGSSGANVLTF
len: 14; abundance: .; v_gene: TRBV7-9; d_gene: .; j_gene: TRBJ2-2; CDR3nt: TGTGCCAGCAGCCCGAGACGGATTACCGGGGAGCTGTTTTTT; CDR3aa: CASSPRRITGELFF
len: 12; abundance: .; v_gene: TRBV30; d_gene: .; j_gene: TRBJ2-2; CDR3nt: TGTGCCTGGACGCTCGGTGCCGGGGAGCTGTTTTTT; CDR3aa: CAWTLGAGELFF
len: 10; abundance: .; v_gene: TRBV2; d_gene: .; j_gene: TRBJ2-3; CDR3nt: TGTGCCAGCAACAAGCGTACGCAGTATTTT; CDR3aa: CASNKRTQYF
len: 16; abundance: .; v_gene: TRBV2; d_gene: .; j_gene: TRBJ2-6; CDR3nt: TGTGCCAGCAGTGAATATGGTGGGCGGGGGGCCAACGTCCTGACTTTC; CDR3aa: CASSEYGGRGANVLTF
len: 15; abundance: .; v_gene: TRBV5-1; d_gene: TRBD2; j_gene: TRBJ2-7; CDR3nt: TGCGCCAGCAGCGAGGCTAGCGGGGCTTCCTACGAGCAGTACTTC; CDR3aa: CASSEASGASYEQYF
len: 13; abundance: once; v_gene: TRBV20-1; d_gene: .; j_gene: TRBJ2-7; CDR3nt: TGCAGTGCTTGGGACGGACCCTCCTACGAGCAGTACTTC; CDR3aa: CSAWDGPSYEQYF
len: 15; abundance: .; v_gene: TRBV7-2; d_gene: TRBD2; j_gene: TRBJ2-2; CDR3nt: TGTGCCAGCAGCCAACCCCGGGGGGGCACCGGGGAGCTGTTTTTT; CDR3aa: CASSQPRGGTGELFF
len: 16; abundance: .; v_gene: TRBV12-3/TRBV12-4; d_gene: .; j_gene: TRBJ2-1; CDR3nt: TGTGCCAGCAGGGGCGGGACTCCCAGCTCCTACAATGAGCAGTTCTTC; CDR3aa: CASRGGTPSSYNEQFF
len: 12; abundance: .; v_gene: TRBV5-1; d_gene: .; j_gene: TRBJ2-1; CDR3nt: TGCGCCAGCAGCTTAGTAGACTATGAGCAGTTCTTC; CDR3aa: CASSLVDYEQFF
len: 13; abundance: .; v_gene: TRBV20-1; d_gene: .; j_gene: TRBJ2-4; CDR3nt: TGCAGTGCTAGAGTCAACAGAAAAAACATTCAGTACTTC; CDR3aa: CSARVNRKNIQYF
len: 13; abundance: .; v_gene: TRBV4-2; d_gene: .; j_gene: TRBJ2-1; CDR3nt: TGTGCCAGCAGCACGGGACTCGCGGGTGAGCAGTTCTTC; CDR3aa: CASSTGLAGEQFF
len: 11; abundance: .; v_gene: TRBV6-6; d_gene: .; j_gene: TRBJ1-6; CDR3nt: TGTGCCAGCAGTTATTATTCACCCCTCCACTTT; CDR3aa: CASSYYSPLHF
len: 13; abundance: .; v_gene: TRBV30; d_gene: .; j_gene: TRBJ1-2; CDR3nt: TGTGCCTGGAGTGTAATCGGGAGTAATGGCTACACCTTC; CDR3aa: CAWSVIGSNGYTF
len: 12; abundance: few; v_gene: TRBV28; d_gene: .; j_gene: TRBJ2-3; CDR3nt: TGTGCCAGCAGTTTATTGACAGATACGCAGTATTTT; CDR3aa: CASSLLTDTQYF
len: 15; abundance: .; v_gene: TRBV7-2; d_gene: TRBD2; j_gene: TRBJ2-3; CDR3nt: TGTGCCAGCAGCCAAAGACTAGCCGGCACAGATACGCAGTATTTT; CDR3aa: CASSQRLAGTDTQYF
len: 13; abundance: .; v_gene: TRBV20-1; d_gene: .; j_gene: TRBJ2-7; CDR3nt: TGCAGTGCTAGAGAATTTAGGGTTCGCGAGCAGTACTTC; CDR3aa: CSAREFRVREQYF
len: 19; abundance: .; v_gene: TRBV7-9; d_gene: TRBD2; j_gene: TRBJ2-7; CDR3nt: TGTGCCAGCAGCTTAGCGCCCCTGGGAGGCGGGAGGAGCTCCTACGAGCAGTACTTC; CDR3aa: CASSLAPLGGGRSSYEQYF
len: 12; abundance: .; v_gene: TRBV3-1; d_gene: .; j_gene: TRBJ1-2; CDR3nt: TGTGCCAGCAGGCGGGAAGGATATGGCTACACCTTC; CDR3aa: CASRREGYGYTF
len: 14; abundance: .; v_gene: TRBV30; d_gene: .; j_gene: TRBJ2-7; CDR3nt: TGTGCCTGGAGCGACGGAGGGGGGCTATACGAGCAGTACTTC; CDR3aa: CAWSDGGGLYEQYF
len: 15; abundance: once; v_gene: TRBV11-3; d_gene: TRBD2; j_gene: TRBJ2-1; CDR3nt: TGTGCCAGCAGCTTGGGACTAGCGGGATGGAATGAGCAGTTCTTC; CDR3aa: CASSLGLAGWNEQFF
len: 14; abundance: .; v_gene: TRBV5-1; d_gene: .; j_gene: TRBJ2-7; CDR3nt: TGCGCCAGCAGCTTGGGGGCCACCCCCTACGAGCAGTACTTC; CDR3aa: CASSLGATPYEQYF
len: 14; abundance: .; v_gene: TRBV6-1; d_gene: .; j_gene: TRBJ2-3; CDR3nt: TGTGCCAGCAGTGAACCGGGAAAGGCAGCTACGCAGTATTTT; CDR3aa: CASSEPGKAATQYF
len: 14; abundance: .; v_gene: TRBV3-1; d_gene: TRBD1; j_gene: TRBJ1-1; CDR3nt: TGTGCCAGCAGCCATCCTAGGAGGACAGGGAACGCTTTCTTT; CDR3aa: CASSHPRRTGNAFF
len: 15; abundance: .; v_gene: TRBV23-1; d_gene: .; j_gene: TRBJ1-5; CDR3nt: TGCGCCAGCCAGACAGGCCCATTCGGCAATCAGCCCCAGCATTTT; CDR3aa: CASQTGPFGNQPQHF
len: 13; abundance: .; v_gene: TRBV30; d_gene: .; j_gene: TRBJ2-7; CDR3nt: TGTGCCTGGAGGGGGACTGGTTCCTACGAGCAGTACTTC; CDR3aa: CAWRGTGSYEQYF
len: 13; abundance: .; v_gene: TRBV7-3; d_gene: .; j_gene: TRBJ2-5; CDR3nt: TGTGCCAGCAGCTTAGCGGCCCCGGAGACCCAGTACTTC; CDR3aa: CASSLAAPETQYF
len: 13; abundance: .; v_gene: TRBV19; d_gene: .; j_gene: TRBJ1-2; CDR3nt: TGTGCCAGTACCCGGCGGGGGCTCTATGGCTACACCTTC; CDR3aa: CASTRRGLYGYTF
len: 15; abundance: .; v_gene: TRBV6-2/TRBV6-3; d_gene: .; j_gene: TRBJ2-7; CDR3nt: TGTGCCAGCAGAGGGGATCCTTACCATCCCTACGAGCAGTACTTC; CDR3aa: CASRGDPYHPYEQYF
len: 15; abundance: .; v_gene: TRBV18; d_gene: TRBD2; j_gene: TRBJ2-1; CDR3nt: TGTGCCAGCTCACCACTTGGGAGGGTTGACAATGAGCAGTTCTTC; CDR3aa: CASSPLGRVDNEQFF
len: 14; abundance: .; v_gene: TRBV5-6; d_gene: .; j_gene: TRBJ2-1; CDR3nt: TGTGCCAGCAGCTTGGGCACAGAGAGGAATGAGCAGTTCTTC; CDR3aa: CASSLGTERNEQFF
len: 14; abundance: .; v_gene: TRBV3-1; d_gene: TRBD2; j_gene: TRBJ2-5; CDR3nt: TGTGCCAGCAGCCAACTAGCGGGGGGCGAGACCCAGTACTTC; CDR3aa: CASSQLAGGETQYF
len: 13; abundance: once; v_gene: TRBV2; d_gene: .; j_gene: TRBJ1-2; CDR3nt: TGTGCCAGCACCCAAGTTGGGGTCCGCGGCTACACCTTC; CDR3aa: CASTQVGVRGYTF
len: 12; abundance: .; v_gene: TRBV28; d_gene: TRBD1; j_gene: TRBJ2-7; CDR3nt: TGTGCCAGCAGTCTCCAACAGGGGGTGCAGTACTTC; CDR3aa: CASSLQQGVQYF
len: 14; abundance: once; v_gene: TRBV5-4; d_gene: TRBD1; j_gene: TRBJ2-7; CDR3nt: TGTGCCAGCAGCGGGGACAGGAGCTCCTACGAGCAGTACTTC; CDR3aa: CASSGDRSSYEQYF
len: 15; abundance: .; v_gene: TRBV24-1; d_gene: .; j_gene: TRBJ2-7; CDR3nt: TGTGCCACCAGTGATACGGGGACACCCTCGGAGGAGCAGTACTTC; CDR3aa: CATSDTGTPSEEQYF
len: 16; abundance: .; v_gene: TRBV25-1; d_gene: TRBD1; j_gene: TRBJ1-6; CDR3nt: TGTGCCAGCAGTGAACGGACAGGAGGAAATAATTCACCCCTCCACTTT; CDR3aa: CASSERTGGNNSPLHF
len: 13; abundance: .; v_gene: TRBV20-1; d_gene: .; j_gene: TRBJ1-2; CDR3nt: TGCAGTGCCCCAACCGGGGCGGGCGGTGGGGTCACCTTC; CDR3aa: CSAPTGAGGGVTF
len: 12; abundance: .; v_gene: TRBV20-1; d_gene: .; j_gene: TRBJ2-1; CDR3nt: TGCAGTGCTTGCTGGGTCTACAATGAGCAGTTCTTC; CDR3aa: CSACWVYNEQFF
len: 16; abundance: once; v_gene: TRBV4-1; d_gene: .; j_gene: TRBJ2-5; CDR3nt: TGCGCCAGCAGCCAGGGCGTGGGGGCAGCGAGAGAGACCCAGTACTTC; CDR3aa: CASSQGVGAARETQYF
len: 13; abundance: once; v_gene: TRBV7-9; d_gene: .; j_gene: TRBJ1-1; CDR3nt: TGTGCCAGCAGCTTATTGTCGAACACTGAAGCTTTCTTT; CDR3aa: CASSLLSNTEAFF
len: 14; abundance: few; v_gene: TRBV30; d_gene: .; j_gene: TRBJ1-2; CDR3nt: TGTGCCTGGAGTGGGGGACTACTCAACTATGGCTACACCTTC; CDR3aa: CAWSGGLLNYGYTF
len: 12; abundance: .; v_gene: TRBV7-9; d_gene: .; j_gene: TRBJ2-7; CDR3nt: TGTGCCGGCCAGCAGGGCTCCTACGAGCAGTACTTC; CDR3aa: CAGQQGSYEQYF
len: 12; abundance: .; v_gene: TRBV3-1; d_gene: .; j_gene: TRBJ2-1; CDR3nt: TGTGCCAGCAGCCAAGAGGGGAATGAGCAGTTCTTC; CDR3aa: CASSQEGNEQFF
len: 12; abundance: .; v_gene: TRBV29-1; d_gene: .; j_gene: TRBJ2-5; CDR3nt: TGCAGCGTTGAATTAACTAGCGAGACCCAGTACTTC; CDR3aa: CSVELTSETQYF
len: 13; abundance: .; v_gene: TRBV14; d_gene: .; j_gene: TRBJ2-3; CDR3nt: TGTGCCAGCAGCCAGCAGGTTGGAGATACGCAGTATTTT; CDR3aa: CASSQQVGDTQYF
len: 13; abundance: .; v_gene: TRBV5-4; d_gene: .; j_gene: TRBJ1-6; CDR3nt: TGTGCCAGCAGCTTGGGGGCAGGTTCACCCCTCCACTTT; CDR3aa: CASSLGAGSPLHF
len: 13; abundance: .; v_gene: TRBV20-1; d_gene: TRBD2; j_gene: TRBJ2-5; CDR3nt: TGCAGTGCTCAGCGGGAGAGTCAAGAGACCCAGTACTTC; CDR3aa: CSAQRESQETQYF
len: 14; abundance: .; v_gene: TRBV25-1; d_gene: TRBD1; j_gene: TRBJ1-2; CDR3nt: TGTGCCAGCAGTGCCGGACAGGGACGTAGTGGCTACACCTTC; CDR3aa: CASSAGQGRSGYTF
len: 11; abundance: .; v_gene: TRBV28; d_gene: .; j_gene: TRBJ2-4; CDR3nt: TGTGCCAGCAGTTTACTGGGCATTCAGTACTTC; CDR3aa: CASSLLGIQYF
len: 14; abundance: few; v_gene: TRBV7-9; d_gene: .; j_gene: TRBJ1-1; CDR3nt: TGTGCCAGCAGCTTAGTCGGTAGAGGGACTGAAGCTTTCTTT; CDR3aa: CASSLVGRGTEAFF
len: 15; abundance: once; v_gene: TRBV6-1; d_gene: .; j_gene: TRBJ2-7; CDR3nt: TGTGCCAGCAGCCAAGGGACTCGGCGGACCTACGAGCAGTACTTC; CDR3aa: CASSQGTRRTYEQYF